This T cell receptor (beta chain) was captured in a study of PD-1 blockade in classical Hodgkin lymphoma (dated by TCRdb to 2020 to 2022). At the level of the whole study: A peripheral blood immune signature of response to PD-1 blockade in classical Hodgkin lymphoma was defined using TCR beta sequencing and CyTOF. Paper-wide results and their limitations: Baseline TCR diversity was reported to be lower in newly diagnosed patients than in healthy donors, and even lower in relapsed/refractory patients. The study was limited to a single clinical trial cohort, and causes of repertoire differences, possibly disease activity or prior therapy, remained undefined.

On this clone: Which antigen it targets is not known. The sample holds no much larger clone one base away, and base qualities are not on file.

The Qiagen DNeasy kit was used to extract genomic DNA both from unsorted PBMCs and from the negatively selected CD4+ and CD8+ fractions. Using primers that anneal to V and J segments, immunoSEQ multiplex PCR amplified the TCR beta CDR3 regions. A synthetic immune receptor repertoire was used to minimize amplification bias, and remaining bias was computationally removed after sequencing. In the original analysis: Repertoire diversity was quantified as the Shannon entropy index using custom Python scripts. Unsorted, CD4+ and CD8+ repertoires were analyzed separately, except in combined analyses where CD4+ and CD8+ sequences were merged in silico. The table comes from immuneACCESS by way of TCRdb, which keeps in-frame sequences with V and J called. Part of the clones is missing from these tables; in studies checked, under half for an unresolved V gene and the rest for unknown reasons. D and trimming were read from the DNA, whereas the V and J calls and clone size are those reported in that table. A total of tens of thousands of clones appear in this sample, roughly 89% of them only once. The ten largest clonotypes hold 0.2% to 0.3% of the sample.

A distance of 11 bases separates the germline ends of V and J, which lose 3 bases and 5 bases respectively. CDR1 and CDR2 were assigned from the germline V gene as SGHTA and FQGNSA. Including the terminal cysteine and phenylalanine, the CDR3 comprises 14 residues. Just the 42-base CDR3 DNA is kept, in frame starting at base 1. The sample's time point, from its label and the paper: newly diagnosed, previously untreated cHL patient sample. CD4+ T cells were purified from thawed PBMCs by magnetic negative selection with a Miltenyi CD4+ T cell isolation kit. To serve as a comparison group for the relapsed/refractory trial patients, PBMCs were sequenced from patients with newly diagnosed, previously untreated classical Hodgkin lymphoma. After peripheral blood was drawn into 8 mL Vacutainer Cell Preparation Tubes, PBMCs were isolated by centrifugation and then cryopreserved. Purified CD4+ and CD8+ fractions were prepared only for cases in which an additional PBMC sample was available. Magnetically labelled cells were depleted on LS columns in a quadroMACS separator, and the flow-through was collected as the purified fraction.

Input material: CD4+ T cells from blood. This sequence uses TRBV7-2 and TRBJ2-1, and TRBD1 may be the D gene, going by 5 matching bases. This clonotype was sampled from a human donor with classical Hodgkin lymphoma. The CDR3 is CASSLGSTDNEQFF. DNA sequence: TGTGCCAGCAGCTTGGGTTCGACAGACAATGAGCAGTTCTTC.